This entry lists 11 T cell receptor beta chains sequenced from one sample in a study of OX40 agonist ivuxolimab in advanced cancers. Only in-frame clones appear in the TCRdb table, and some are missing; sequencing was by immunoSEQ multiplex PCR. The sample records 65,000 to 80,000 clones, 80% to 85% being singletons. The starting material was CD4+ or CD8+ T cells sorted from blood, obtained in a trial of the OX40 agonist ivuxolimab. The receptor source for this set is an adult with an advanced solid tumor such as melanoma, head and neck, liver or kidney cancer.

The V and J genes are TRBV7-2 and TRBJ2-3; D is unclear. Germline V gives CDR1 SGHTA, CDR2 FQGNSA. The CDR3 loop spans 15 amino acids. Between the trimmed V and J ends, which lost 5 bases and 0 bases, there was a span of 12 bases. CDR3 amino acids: CASSLSPTSTDTQYF. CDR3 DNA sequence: TGTGCCAGCAGCCTTAGCCCAACTAGCACAGATACGCAGTATTTT.

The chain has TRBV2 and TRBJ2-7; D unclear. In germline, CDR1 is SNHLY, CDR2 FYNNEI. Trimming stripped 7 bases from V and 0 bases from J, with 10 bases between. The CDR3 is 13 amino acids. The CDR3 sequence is CASMIEYSYEQYV. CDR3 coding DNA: TGTGCCAGCATGATTGAATACTCCTACGAGCAGTACGTC.

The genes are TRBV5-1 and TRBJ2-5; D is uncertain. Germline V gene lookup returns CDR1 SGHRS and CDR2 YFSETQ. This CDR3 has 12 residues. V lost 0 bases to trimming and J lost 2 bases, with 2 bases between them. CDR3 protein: CASSLGQETQYF. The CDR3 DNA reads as TGCGCCAGCAGCTTGGGTCAAGAGACCCAGTACTTC. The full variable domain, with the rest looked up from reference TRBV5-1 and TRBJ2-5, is KAGVTQTPRYLIKTRGQQVTLSCSPISGHRSVSWYQQTPGQGLQFLFEYFSETQRNKGNFPGRFSGRQFSNSRSEMNVSTLELGDSALYLCASSLGQETQYFGPGTRLLVL.

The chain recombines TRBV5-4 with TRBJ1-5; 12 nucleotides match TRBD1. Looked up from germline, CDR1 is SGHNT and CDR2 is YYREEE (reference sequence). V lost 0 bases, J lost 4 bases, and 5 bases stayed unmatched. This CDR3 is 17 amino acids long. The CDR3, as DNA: TGTGCCAGCAGCTTGGGCGGGACAGGGGGCTTGAATCAGCCCCAGCATTTT. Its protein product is CASSLGGTGGLNQPQHF.

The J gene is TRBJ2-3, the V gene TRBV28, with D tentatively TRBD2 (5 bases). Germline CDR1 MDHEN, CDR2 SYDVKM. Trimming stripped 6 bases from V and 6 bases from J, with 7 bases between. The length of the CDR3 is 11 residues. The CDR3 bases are TGTGCCAGCAGCCGGAGGGATACGCAGTATTTT. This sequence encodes CASSRRDTQYF.

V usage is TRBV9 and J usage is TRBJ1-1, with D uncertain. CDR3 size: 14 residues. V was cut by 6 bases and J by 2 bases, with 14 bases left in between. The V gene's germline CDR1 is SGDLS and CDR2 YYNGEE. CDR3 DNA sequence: TGTGCCAGCAAGGCCGCCAATCAAAACACTGAAGCTTTCTTT. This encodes CASKAANQNTEAFF.

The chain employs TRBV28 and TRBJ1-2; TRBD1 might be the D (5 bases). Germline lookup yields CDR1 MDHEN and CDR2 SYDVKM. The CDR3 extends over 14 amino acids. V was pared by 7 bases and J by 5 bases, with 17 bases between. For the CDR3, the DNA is TGTGCCAGCACCCAACGGGTGGAGGGGTATGGCTACACCTTC. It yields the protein CASTQRVEGYGYTF.

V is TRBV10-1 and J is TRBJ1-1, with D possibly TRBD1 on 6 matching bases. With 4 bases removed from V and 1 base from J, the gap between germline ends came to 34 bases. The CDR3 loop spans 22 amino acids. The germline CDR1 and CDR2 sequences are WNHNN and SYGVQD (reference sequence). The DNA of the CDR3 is TGCGCCAGCAGTGGCGATCGGACAGAACCTTCAAGGGCCAGGTCCGGGAACACTGAAGCTTTCTTT. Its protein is CASSGDRTEPSRARSGNTEAFF.

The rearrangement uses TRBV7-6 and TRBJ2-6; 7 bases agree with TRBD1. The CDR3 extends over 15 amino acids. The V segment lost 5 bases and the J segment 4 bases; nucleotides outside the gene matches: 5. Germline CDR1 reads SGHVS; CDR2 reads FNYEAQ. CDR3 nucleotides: TGTGCCAGCAGCGGCGACAGGGTCGGGGCCAACGTCCTGACTTTC. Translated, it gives CASSGDRVGANVLTF.

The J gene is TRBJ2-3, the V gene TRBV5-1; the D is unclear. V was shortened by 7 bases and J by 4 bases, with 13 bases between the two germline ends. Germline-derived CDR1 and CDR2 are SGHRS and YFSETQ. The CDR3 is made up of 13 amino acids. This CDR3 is CASGQVAPDTQYF. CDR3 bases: TGCGCCAGCGGGCAGGTGGCTCCAGATACGCAGTATTTT. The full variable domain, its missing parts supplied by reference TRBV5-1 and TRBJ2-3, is KAGVTQTPRYLIKTRGQQVTLSCSPISGHRSVSWYQQTPGQGLQFLFEYFSETQRNKGNFPGRFSGRQFSNSRSEMNVSTLELGDSALYLCASGQVAPDTQYFGPGTRLTVL.

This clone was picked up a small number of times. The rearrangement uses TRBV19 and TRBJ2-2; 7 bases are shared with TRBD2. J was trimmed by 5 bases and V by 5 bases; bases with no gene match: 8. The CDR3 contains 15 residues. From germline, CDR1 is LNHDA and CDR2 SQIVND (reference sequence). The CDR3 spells CASSLRTSVTGELFF. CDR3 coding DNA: TGTGCCAGTAGTTTAAGAACTAGCGTGACCGGGGAGCTGTTTTTT.